The clone carrying this T cell receptor beta chain appeared a few times. Time point noted: persistent/refractory GD, antithyroid drugs over 5 years with positive TRAb. From RNA extracted from PBMCs, the TCR library was made. The data derive from a study of regulatory T cells in long-lasting Graves disease. Across the study: Positive TSH receptor antibodies alongside over 5 years of antithyroid drugs were what marked Graves' disease as persistent.

The authors built TCR beta libraries using iRepertoire HTBI primers and Arm-PCR of CDR3 regions. Each CDR3 protein gets one entry after TCRdb re-called the multiplex PCR reads with MiXCR. The sample consists of about 460,000 distinct CDR3 sequences, 20% to 25% of them appearing once. With 5 bases clipped from V and 9 bases from J, the junction kept 9 bases outside the gene matches. There are 15 residues in the CDR3. V gene TRBV12-3 or TRBV12-4 combines with J gene TRBJ2-3, with 12 bases fitting TRBD2. The source was peripheral blood mononuclear cells (PBMCs), collected when the disease was refractory, from a patient treated with antithyroid drugs. The source is a female donor with Graves disease. DNA for the CDR3: TGTGCCAGCAGTGTGACTAGCGGGAGATATTCCACGCAGTATTTT. It yields the protein CASSVTSGRYSTQYF.